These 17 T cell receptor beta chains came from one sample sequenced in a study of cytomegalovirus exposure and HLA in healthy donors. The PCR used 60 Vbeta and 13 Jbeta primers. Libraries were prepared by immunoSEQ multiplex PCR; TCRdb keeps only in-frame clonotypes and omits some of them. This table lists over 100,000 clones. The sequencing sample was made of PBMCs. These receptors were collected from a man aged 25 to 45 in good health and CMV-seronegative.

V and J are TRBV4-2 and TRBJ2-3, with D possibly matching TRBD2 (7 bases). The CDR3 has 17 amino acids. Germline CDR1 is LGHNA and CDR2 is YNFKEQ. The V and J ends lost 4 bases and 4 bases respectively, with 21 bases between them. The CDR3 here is CASSRGTTGGPADTQYF. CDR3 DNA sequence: TGTGCCAGCAGCCGCGGTACTACCGGGGGGCCAGCAGATACGCAGTATTTT.

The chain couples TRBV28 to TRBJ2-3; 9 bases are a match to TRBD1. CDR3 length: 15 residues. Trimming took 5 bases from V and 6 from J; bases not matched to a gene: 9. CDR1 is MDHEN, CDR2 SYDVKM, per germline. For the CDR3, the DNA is TGTGCCAGCAGTATTATGACAGGGGGTATGGATACGCAGTATTTT. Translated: CASSIMTGGMDTQYF.

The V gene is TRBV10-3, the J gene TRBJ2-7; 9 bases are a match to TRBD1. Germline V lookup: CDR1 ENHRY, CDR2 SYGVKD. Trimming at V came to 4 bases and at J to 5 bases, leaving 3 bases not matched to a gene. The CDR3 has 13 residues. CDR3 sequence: CAISGDREDEQYF. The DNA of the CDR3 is TGTGCCATCAGTGGGGACAGGGAGGACGAGCAGTACTTC.

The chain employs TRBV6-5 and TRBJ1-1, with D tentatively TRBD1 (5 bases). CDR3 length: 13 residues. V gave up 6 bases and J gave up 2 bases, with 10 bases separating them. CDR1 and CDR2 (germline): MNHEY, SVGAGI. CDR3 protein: CASSWTLNTEAFF. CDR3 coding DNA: TGTGCCAGCAGCTGGACACTAAACACTGAAGCTTTCTTT.

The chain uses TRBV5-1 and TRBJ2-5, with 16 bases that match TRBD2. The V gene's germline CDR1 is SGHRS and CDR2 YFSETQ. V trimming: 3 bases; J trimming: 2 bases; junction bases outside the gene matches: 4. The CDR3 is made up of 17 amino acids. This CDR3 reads CASSSGTSGGGQETQYF. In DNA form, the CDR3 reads TGCGCCAGCAGCTCGGGGACTAGCGGGGGGGGTCAAGAGACCCAGTACTTC.

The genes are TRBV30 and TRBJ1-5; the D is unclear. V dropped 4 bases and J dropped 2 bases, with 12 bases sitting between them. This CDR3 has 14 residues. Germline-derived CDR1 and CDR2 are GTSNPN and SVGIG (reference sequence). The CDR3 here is CAWTLSGGNQPQHF. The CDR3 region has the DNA TGTGCCTGGACCCTGTCAGGCGGCAATCAGCCCCAGCATTTT.

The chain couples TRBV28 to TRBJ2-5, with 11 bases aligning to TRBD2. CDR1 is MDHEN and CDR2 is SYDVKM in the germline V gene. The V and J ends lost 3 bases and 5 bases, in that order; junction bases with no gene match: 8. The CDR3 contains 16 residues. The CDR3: CASSFPSGGIKETQYF. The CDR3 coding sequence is TGTGCCAGCAGTTTTCCTAGCGGGGGGATCAAGGAGACCCAGTACTTC.

This CDR3 is CASSLAGAGLNQSTGELFF. In DNA, the CDR3 is TGTGCCAGCAGCTTAGCAGGGGCAGGGTTAAATCAATCCACCGGGGAGCTGTTTTTT. This chain connects TRBV11-2 to TRBJ2-2; D perhaps matches TRBD1 (6 bases). Germline CDR1 SGHAT, CDR2 FQNNGV. The CDR3 covers 19 residues. Between the trimmed V and J ends, which lost 1 base and 4 bases, there was a span of 22 bases.

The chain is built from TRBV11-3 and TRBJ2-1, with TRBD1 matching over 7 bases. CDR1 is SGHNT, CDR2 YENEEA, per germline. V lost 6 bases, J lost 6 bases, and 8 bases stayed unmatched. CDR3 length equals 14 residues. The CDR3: CASSAGTVGNEQFF. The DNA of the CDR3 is TGTGCCAGCAGTGCCGGGACAGTAGGCAATGAGCAGTTCTTC.

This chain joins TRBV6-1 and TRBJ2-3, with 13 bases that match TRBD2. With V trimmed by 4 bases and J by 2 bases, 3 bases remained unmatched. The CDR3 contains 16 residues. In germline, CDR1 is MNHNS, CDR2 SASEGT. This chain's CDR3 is CASSATSGGTTDTQYF. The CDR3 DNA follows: TGTGCCAGCAGTGCGACTAGCGGGGGGACCACAGATACGCAGTATTTT.

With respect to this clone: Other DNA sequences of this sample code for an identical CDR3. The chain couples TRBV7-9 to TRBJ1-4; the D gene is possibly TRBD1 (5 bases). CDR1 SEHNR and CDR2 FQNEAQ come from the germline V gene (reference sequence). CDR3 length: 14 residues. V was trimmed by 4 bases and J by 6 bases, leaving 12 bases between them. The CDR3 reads CASSWLGGDEKLFF. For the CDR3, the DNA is TGTGCCAGCAGCTGGCTGGGGGGGGATGAAAAACTGTTTTTT.

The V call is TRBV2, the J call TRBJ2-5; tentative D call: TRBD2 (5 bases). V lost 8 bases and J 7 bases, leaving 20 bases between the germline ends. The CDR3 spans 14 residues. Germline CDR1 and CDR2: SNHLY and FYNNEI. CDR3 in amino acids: CASCLSGNFATQYF. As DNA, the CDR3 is TGTGCCAGCTGTTTATCGGGGAACTTCGCGACCCAGTACTTC.

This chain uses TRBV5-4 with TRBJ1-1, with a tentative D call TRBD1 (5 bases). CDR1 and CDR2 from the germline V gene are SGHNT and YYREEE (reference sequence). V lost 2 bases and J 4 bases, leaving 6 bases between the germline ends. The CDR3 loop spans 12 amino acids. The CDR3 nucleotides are TGTGCCAGCAGCTTCGGGGGCACTGAAGCTTTCTTT. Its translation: CASSFGGTEAFF.

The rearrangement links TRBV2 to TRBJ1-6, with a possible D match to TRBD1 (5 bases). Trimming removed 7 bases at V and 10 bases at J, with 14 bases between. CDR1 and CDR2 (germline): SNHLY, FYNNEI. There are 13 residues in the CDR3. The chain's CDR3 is CASNLGRESPLHF. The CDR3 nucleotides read TGTGCCAGCAATCTGGGGCGCGAATCACCCCTCCACTTT.

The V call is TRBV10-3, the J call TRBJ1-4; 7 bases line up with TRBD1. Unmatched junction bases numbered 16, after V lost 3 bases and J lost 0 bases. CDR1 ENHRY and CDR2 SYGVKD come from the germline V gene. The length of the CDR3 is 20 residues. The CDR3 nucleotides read TGTGCCATCAGTGATAGTAAGCAGGAGACAGGGAAAGCAACTAATGAAAAACTGTTTTTT. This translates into CAISDSKQETGKATNEKLFF.

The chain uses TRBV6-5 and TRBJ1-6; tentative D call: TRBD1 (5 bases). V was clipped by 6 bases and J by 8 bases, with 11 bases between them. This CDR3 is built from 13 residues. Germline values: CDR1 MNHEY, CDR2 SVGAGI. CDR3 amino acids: CASSFREDSPLHF. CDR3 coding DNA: TGTGCCAGCAGCTTCAGGGAAGATTCACCCCTCCACTTT.

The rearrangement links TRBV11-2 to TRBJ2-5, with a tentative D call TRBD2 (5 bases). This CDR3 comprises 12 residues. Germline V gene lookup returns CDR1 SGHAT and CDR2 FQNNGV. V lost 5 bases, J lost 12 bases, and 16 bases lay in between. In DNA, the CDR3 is TGTGCCAGCAGCCTTGCGGGCCCCCTCGAGTACTTC. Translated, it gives CASSLAGPLEYF.